Listed below are T cell receptor beta chains from one sample, sequenced in a study of cytomegalovirus exposure and HLA in healthy donors. Clones were sequenced by immunoSEQ multiplex PCR, and TCRdb holds only the in-frame ones, with some missing. This sample yields 55,000 to 65,000 clones, of which 90% to 96% are seen a single time; 0.9% belongs to the top ten. What was sequenced was PBMCs. The receptor set was obtained from a young man in good health and CMV-seronegative. CDR3s include the opening cysteine and the closing phenylalanine or tryptophan. A D gene is named only where the DNA matches it firmly.

cdr3_aa	cdr3_nt	v_call	j_call	d_call
CASSPPGSGGTDTQYF	TGTGCCAGCAGTCCACCAGGGTCGGGTGGCACAGATACGCAGTATTTT	TRBV27	TRBJ2-3	NA
CASSQWVEQGAGNTIYF	TGCGCCAGCAGCCAATGGGTCGAACAGGGAGCCGGAAACACCATATATTTT	TRBV4-1	TRBJ1-3	NA
CASSSAGGGDTQYF	TGTGCCAGCAGCTCCGCCGGGGGGGGAGATACGCAGTATTTT	TRBV6-6	TRBJ2-3	TRBD2
CASRLRGGYGYTF	TGTGCCAGTAGATTACGAGGGGGCTATGGCTACACCTTC	TRBV27	TRBJ1-2	NA
CASSSGTGWATGELFF	TGTGCCAGCAGCTCAGGGACAGGGTGGGCCACCGGGGAGCTGTTTTTT	TRBV11-1	TRBJ2-2	TRBD1
CASSQITGQPRFF	TGTGCCAGCAGTCAAATTACGGGACAGCCCCGGTTCTTC	TRBV27	TRBJ2-1	TRBD1
CSVEPPGVGEQYF	TGCAGCGTTGAACCCCCGGGGGTGGGCGAGCAGTACTTC	TRBV29-1	TRBJ2-7	NA
CASSLSATLIDNEQFF	TGTGCCAGCAGTTTATCAGCCACTCTAATAGACAATGAGCAGTTCTTC	TRBV27	TRBJ2-1	NA
CASSQDRTGGLEQYF	TGCGCCAGCAGCCAAGATAGGACAGGGGGCCTCGAGCAGTACTTC	TRBV4-1	TRBJ2-7	TRBD1
CASSYRTGGYGYTF	TGTGCCAGCAGTTATAGGACAGGGGGCTATGGCTACACCTTC	TRBV6-6	TRBJ1-2	TRBD1
CASSLDQGIQETQYF	TGTGCCAGCAGCTTAGATCAGGGCATCCAAGAGACCCAGTACTTC	TRBV11-2	TRBJ2-5	NA
CASSVQGAANEKLFF	TGCGCCAGCAGCGTACAGGGGGCGGCTAATGAAAAACTGTTTTTT	TRBV5-1	TRBJ1-4	TRBD1